These T cell receptor beta chains were read from a single sample in a study of blood T cells in healthy people across ages. TCRdb used MiXCR to reprocess the 5' RACE reads, holding one entry per CDR3 protein. The table lists roughly 1.5 million distinct CDR3 sequences, 35% to 45% of them singletons. The sequencing sample was made of blood. All receptors derive from a woman between 18 and 30 years old in good health. CDR3s include the opening cysteine and the closing phenylalanine or tryptophan. The D gene is left open where the match is weak. Clone size is shown for a subset of rows, as once, few, many or a class of expanded clone.

clone_size	d_call	v_call	j_call	cdr3_nt	cdr3_aa
.	TRBD1	TRBV27	TRBJ2-3	TGTGCCGTCCGGACAGGCACAGGTACGCAGTATTTT	CAVRTGTGTQYF
few	.	TRBV5-1	TRBJ1-2	TGCGCCAGCAGCGTAGACGTCCGGGACTACTATGGCTACACCTTC	CASSVDVRDYYGYTF
once	.	TRBV20-1	TRBJ2-5	TGCAGTGCGAACTCGGACAGCCCGGGACTGGTACTTTACAATGAGCAGTACTTC	CSANSDSPGLVLYNEQYF
.	.	TRBV4-1	TRBJ1-4	TGCGCCAGCAGCCAAGACAACAGGGTGAATAATGAAAAACTGTTTTTT	CASSQDNRVNNEKLFF
.	.	TRBV21-1	TRBJ2-5	TGTGCCAGCAGCGACCGGGACAGAGAAGAGACCCAGTACTTC	CASSDRDREETQYF
.	.	TRBV5-1	TRBJ1-1	TGCGCCAGCAGCGGGCGCAACCGGAGTGAAGCTTTCTTT	CASSGRNRSEAFF
.	.	TRBV20-1	TRBJ2-1	TGCAGTGCTAGGGGGAGGAAAGGCGACAATGAGCAGTTCTTC	CSARGRKGDNEQFF
few	.	TRBV6-6	TRBJ1-1	TGTGCCAGCAGTTTCTCTGACGCTGAAGCTTTCTTT	CASSFSDAEAFF
few	TRBD2	TRBV5-1	TRBJ2-1	TGCGCCAGCAGCTTGGAGACTAGCGGGACGAATGAGCAGTTCTTC	CASSLETSGTNEQFF
many	.	TRBV4-2	TRBJ1-2	TGCGCCAGCAGCCAAGCGACAGCGAACTATGGCTACACCTTC	CASSQATANYGYTF
.	.	TRBV6-2/TRBV6-3	TRBJ2-1	TGTACCAGCAGGAGCGGCGCAGGGCGGGAGCAGTTCTTC	CTSRSGAGREQFF
.	TRBD1	TRBV3-1	TRBJ1-1	TGTGCCAGCAGCCGCCGGGACAGGGGGGGGTTTAAAACTGAAGCTTTCTTT	CASSRRDRGGFKTEAFF
.	TRBD2	TRBV7-8	TRBJ2-7	TGTGCCAGCAGCTTACAAGCGGGGGCCTCCTACGAGCAGTACTTC	CASSLQAGASYEQYF
.	.	TRBV20-1	TRBJ2-7	TGCAGTGCTAGGTCCTGGGCAAACGAGCAGTACTTC	CSARSWANEQYF
few	.	TRBV4-3	TRBJ2-3	TGCGCCAGCAGCCAACAGGACAGCACAGATACGCAGTATTTT	CASSQQDSTDTQYF
.	.	TRBV20-1	TRBJ2-3	TGCAGTGCTAGATCGGGAGCAAGCACAGATACGCAGTATTTT	CSARSGASTDTQYF
.	TRBD2	TRBV27	TRBJ2-5	TGTGCCAGCAGTCACCGGAGCGGGAGGGGGCGAGAGACCCAGTACTTC	CASSHRSGRGRETQYF
.	.	TRBV20-1	TRBJ2-5	TGCAGTGCTACCCAGTTCGGGCAGGGGGGAGAGACCCAGTACTTC	CSATQFGQGGETQYF
few	TRBD2	TRBV20-1	TRBJ2-7	TGCAGTGCTAGAGATTCTAGCGGCCCCTCCTACGAGCAGTACTTC	CSARDSSGPSYEQYF
many	.	TRBV7-6	TRBJ2-7	TGTGCCAGCAGCTTAGCCCTCGACTACGAGCAGTACTTC	CASSLALDYEQYF
few	TRBD1	TRBV7-2	TRBJ2-2	TGTGCCAGCAGCTTAGATAAGGGGGCCGGGCTGTTTTTT	CASSLDKGAGLFF
.	.	TRBV4-1	TRBJ1-5	TGCGCCAGCAGCCACATCATGGAAACCGGACGGGGCGAGCCCCAGCATTTT	CASSHIMETGRGEPQHF
few	.	TRBV12-3/TRBV12-4	TRBJ1-2	TGTGCCAGCAGCCCAGCTGGACAAGTATATGGCTACACCTTC	CASSPAGQVYGYTF
many	.	TRBV25-1	TRBJ1-2	TGTGCCAGCAGTGCACCGGATACTATGGAGTACGGCTACACCTTC	CASSAPDTMEYGYTF
few	.	TRBV10-2	TRBJ1-5	TGCGCCAGCGGCGGGAGCCATCCCCAGCATTTT	CASGGSHPQHF
few	TRBD2	TRBV20-1	TRBJ2-4	TGCAGTGCCGATCCGGGCAGCGGGGGCAAAAACATTCAGTACTTC	CSADPGSGGKNIQYF
few	TRBD1	TRBV20-1	TRBJ2-1	TGCAGTGCCGTCCGGGACAGTATCTACAATGAGCAGTTCTTC	CSAVRDSIYNEQFF